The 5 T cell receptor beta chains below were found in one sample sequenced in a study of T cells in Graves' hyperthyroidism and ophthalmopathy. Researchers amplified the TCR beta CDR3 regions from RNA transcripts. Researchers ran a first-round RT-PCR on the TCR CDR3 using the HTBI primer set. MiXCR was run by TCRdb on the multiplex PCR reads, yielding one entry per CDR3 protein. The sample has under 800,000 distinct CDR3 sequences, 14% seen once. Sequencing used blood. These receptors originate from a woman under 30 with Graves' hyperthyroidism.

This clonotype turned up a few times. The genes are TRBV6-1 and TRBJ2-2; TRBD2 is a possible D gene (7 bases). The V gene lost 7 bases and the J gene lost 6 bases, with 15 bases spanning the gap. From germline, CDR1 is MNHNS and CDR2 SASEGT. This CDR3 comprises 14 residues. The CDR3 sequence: CASMTGRGAGELFF. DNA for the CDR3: TGTGCCAGCATGACGGGGAGGGGGGCCGGGGAGCTGTTTTTT.

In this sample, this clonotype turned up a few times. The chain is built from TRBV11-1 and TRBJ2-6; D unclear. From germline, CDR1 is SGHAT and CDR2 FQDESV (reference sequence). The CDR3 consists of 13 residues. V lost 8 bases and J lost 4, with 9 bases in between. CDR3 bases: TGTGCCAGCGCCTTTGGGGGGGCCAACGTCCTGACTTTC. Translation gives CASAFGGANVLTF.

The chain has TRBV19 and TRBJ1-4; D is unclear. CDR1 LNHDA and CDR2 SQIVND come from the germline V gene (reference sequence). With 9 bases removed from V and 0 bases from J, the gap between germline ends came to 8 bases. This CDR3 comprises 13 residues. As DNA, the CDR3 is TGTGCCAGGAGAAATGCAACTAATGAAAAACTGTTTTTT. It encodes CARRNATNEKLFF.

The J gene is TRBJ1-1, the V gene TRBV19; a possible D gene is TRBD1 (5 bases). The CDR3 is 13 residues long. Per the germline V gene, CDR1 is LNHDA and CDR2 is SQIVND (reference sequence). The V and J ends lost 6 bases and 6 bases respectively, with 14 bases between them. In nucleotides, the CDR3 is TGTGCCAGTAGGCACGGGACGGTTGCTGAAGCTTTCTTT. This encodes CASRHGTVAEAFF.

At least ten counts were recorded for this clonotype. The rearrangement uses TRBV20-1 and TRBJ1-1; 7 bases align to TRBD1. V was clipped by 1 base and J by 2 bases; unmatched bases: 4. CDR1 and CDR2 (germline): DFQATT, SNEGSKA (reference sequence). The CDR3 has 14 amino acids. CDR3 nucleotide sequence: TGCAGTGCTAGAGGGACAGGCACTAACACTGAAGCTTTCTTT. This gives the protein CSARGTGTNTEAFF.